This T cell receptor (beta chain) is from a study of response to subunit inactivated influenza vaccine. Germline V gene sequence: CDR1 SNHLY, CDR2 FYNNEI. The CDR3 covers 17 residues. V lost 7 bases to trimming and J lost 1 base; unmatched junction nucleotides: 9. This clonotype was found a few times. The antigen remains undetermined. One entry per CDR3 protein results from TCRdb running MiXCR on the RT-PCR reads. The table lists 650,000 to 850,000 distinct CDR3 sequences, 14% of them singletons. Overall study results and limits: After each seasonal influenza vaccination, few new T cells are recruited, the authors suggested.

The V call is TRBV2, the J call TRBJ2-6; 8 bases match TRBD2. The clonotype originates from a man aged 50 to 60 who received an inactivated influenza vaccine. The starting material was PBMCs from blood, obtained 14 to 15 days before vaccination. The DNA of the CDR3 is TGTGCCAGCACCAGTAGCGGGATGGGGTCTGGGGCCAACGTCCTGACTTTC. Translating gives CASTSSGMGSGANVLTF.